This TCR beta chain was observed in a study of T cells in Graves' hyperthyroidism and ophthalmopathy. Regions amplified from RNA transcripts were the TCR beta CDR3 regions. The HTBI set primed first-round TCR CDR3 RT-PCR. TCRdb re-derived calls from the multiplex PCR reads in MiXCR, one entry per CDR3 protein. The table lists 500,000 to 650,000 distinct CDR3 sequences, 14% of them singletons. Findings and caveats of the study: Ophthalmopathy prediction by the model preceded onset by a median approximately 6.1 months.

The V end was cut by 5 bases, the J end by 2 bases, with 7 bases between. Germline V lookup: CDR1 MDHEN, CDR2 SYDVKM. The CDR3 is 14 residues long. Regarding this clonotype: Its antigen remains unknown.

Sequencing was performed on blood. This chain connects TRBV28 to TRBJ1-6; tentatively, D is TRBD1 (6 bases). This TCR was sampled from a woman aged 35 to 49 with Graves' hyperthyroidism. The CDR3 reads CASSGGTYNSPLHF. Here the CDR3 DNA reads TGTGCCAGCAGTGGGGGCACCTATAATTCACCCCTCCACTTT.